This passage covers 4 T cell receptor beta chains from one sample sequenced in a study of T cells in Graves' hyperthyroidism and ophthalmopathy. The source material, RNA transcripts, was used to amplify TCR beta CDR3 regions. The primer set for the first-round RT-PCR of the TCR CDR3 was HTBI. TCRdb called the multiplex PCR reads again in MiXCR, with one record for every CDR3 protein. This table has roughly 500,000 distinct CDR3 sequences, about 43% appearing once. The sequencing input was peripheral blood or thyroid tissue (not recorded which). The receptors come from an adult woman with Graves' disease, either hyperthyroidism or ophthalmopathy (not recorded which).

In this sample, this clonotype turned up many times. The J gene is TRBJ2-7, the V gene TRBV4-1; 8 bases line up with TRBD2. The CDR3 has 14 amino acids. CDR1 is MGHRA, CDR2 YSYEKL, per germline. V trimming: 5 bases; J trimming: 4 bases; junction bases outside the gene matches: 7. Here the CDR3 reads CASSRSGRVYEQYF. The CDR3 DNA is TGCGCCAGCAGCAGGAGCGGGAGAGTATACGAGCAGTACTTC.

The V call is TRBV2, the J call TRBJ2-6, with TRBD1 matching 8 bases. In germline, CDR1 is SNHLY, CDR2 FYNNEI. Losses at the gene ends were 6 bases for V and 2 bases for J; bases not matched to a gene: 6. The length of the CDR3 is 16 residues. The CDR3 spells CASRRDRGPGANVLTF. The CDR3 DNA follows: TGTGCCAGCAGACGAGACAGGGGACCTGGGGCCAACGTCCTGACTTTC.

The genes are TRBV20-1 and TRBJ2-5; maybe TRBD1 (5 bases). Germline lookup yields CDR1 DFQATT and CDR2 SNEGSKA (reference sequence). The CDR3 covers 12 residues. V dropped 6 bases and J dropped 2 bases, with 10 bases sitting between them. The CDR3 region has the DNA TGCAGTGCCCGTAAGGGGCAAGAGACCCAGTACTTC. Translation gives CSARKGQETQYF.

The rearrangement joins TRBV25-1 to TRBJ1-6; tentative D call: TRBD1 (6 bases). V lost 7 bases and J 7 bases, leaving 11 bases between the germline ends. CDR3 length: 13 amino acids. Germline lookup yields CDR1 MGHDK and CDR2 SYGVNS. CDR3 sequence (DNA): TGTGCCAGCACTGCAGGGGTAAATTCACCCCTCCACTTT. Translating gives CASTAGVNSPLHF.